A selection of T cell receptor beta chains follows, all from one sample in a study of radiation and T cells in renal cell carcinoma. The method was immunoSEQ multiplex PCR; TCRdb's version includes in-frame clones alone and lacks a portion of them. The table lists about 130,000 clones, about 81% of them singletons. This sample comprised blood, obtained from a patient whose treatment included radiotherapy and nephrectomy. Receptors originate from a woman between 55 and 75 years old with renal cell carcinoma. Each CDR3 is given with its conserved first and last residue. The D gene is left open where the match is weak. Only some rows state a clone size, as once, few, many or a class for expanded clones.

v_call	j_call	clone_size	d_call	cdr3_nt	cdr3_aa
TRBV5-1	TRBJ1-1	-	-	TGCGCCAGCAGCGGAGGGGGTAAGGACACTGAAGCTTTCTTT	CASSGGGKDTEAFF
TRBV29-1	TRBJ2-7	-	-	TGCAGCGTTGAAAAGGGGATGGGTGGGGAGCAGTACTTC	CSVEKGMGGEQYF
TRBV7-3	TRBJ2-7	-	TRBD1	TGTGCCAGCAGCTCCCATCCGGGACAGGGGTTGGGGGAGCAGTACTTC	CASSSHPGQGLGEQYF
TRBV28	TRBJ1-2	-	TRBD1	TGTGCCAGCAGTTTATGGGACAGGGCAGGCGGCTACACCTTC	CASSLWDRAGGYTF
TRBV30	TRBJ1-5	-	TRBD1	TGTGCCTGGAGTGTAGGGCAGGGGGTGTATCAGCCCCAGCATTTT	CAWSVGQGVYQPQHF
TRBV12-5	TRBJ2-5	-	TRBD2	TGTGCTAGTGGTCCGGGACTAGCGGGAACCTCCGGGGAGACCCAGTACTTC	CASGPGLAGTSGETQYF
TRBV15	TRBJ1-2	-	-	TGTGCCACCAGCAGAGAGGCGGGCAGTAACTATGGCTACACCTTC	CATSREAGSNYGYTF
TRBV4-3	TRBJ1-4	-	TRBD1	TGCGCCAGCAGCCAGGATTCCCCCAGGGGGAGAGTTGCAACTAATGAAAAACTGTTTTTT	CASSQDSPRGRVATNEKLFF
TRBV18	TRBJ2-5	-	-	TGTGCCAGCTCACCACTCTACAGTCAAGAGACCCAGTACTTC	CASSPLYSQETQYF
TRBV9	TRBJ1-4	-	-	TGTGCCAGCAGCGGACGAGGGAGGGGTGATGAAAAACTGTTTTTT	CASSGRGRGDEKLFF
TRBV27	TRBJ1-3	few	TRBD1	TGTGCCAGCAGATTAACAGGGGGCGCAGCTGGAAACACCATATATTTT	CASRLTGGAAGNTIYF
TRBV6-6	TRBJ2-7	once	TRBD1	TGTGCCAGCAGCCACCACAGGGGGCGCTACGAGCAGTACTTC	CASSHHRGRYEQYF
TRBV6-4	TRBJ2-3	once	TRBD2	TGTGCCAGCAGTGTAGCTAGCGGGAGGGCCCGAGATACGCAGTATTTT	CASSVASGRARDTQYF
TRBV9	TRBJ1-2	-	-	TGTGCCAGCAGCGTGTTTACAGGCGGCTACACCTTC	CASSVFTGGYTF
TRBV29-1	TRBJ1-1	few	TRBD1	TGCAGCGTTTTGGACAGGGCTGCGACTGAAGCTTTCTTT	CSVLDRAATEAFF
TRBV10-3	TRBJ2-1	-	-	TGTGCCATCAGTGACCCCGGGTTCTACAATGAGCAGTTCTTC	CAISDPGFYNEQFF
TRBV28	TRBJ2-5	-	TRBD1	TGTGCCAGCAGGCCAACGGGACAGGGGGATGAGACCCAGTACTTC	CASRPTGQGDETQYF
TRBV6-5	TRBJ2-7	-	TRBD2	TGTGCCAGCAGTTATGTCGTAGCGGGGGCATCCGAGCAGTACTTC	CASSYVVAGASEQYF
TRBV29-1	TRBJ2-4	-	TRBD1	TGCAGCGTTGTACAGGGGGGAGAGGACATTCAGTACTTC	CSVVQGGEDIQYF
TRBV25-1	TRBJ2-1	once	TRBD2	TGTGCCAGCAGTGATTTTCAGGGACTAGATAATGAGCAGTTCTTC	CASSDFQGLDNEQFF